The 14 T cell receptor beta chains reported below all come from one sample, sequenced in a study of beta chain features in type 1 diabetes. Every bit of the isolated RNA underwent reverse transcription, so sequencing read expressed TCRB transcripts. Assay used: immunoSEQ multiplex PCR; TCRdb lists only in-frame clones, some missing. The sample carries nearly 250,000 clones, roughly 15% recorded once. Sample: naive CD4+ T cells from blood. The receptors derive from a woman aged 40 to 49 in good health.

The CDR3 reads CASSIQGWNEQFF. The CDR3 DNA sequence: TGTGCCAGCAGCATACAGGGATGGAATGAGCAGTTCTTC. V gene TRBV13 combines with J gene TRBJ2-1, with D perhaps matching TRBD1 (6 bases). Trimming pared 5 bases from V and 7 bases from J, leaving 12 bases between. Germline CDR1 reads PRHDT; CDR2 reads FYEKMQ (reference sequence). This CDR3 region has 13 residues.

A note on this clone: The sample carries other DNA sequences with the same CDR3. The rearrangement links TRBV25-1 to TRBJ1-1, with D possibly matching TRBD1 (5 bases). CDR1 MGHDK and CDR2 SYGVNS come from the germline V gene. Trimming removed 4 bases from V and 1 base from J, with 10 bases in between. The CDR3 is 14 residues long. CDR3 residues: CASSGVGGNTEAFF. The CDR3 nucleotides are TGTGCCAGCAGTGGTGTGGGGGGGAACACTGAAGCTTTCTTT.

This chain links TRBV7-8 with TRBJ2-2; 11 bases agree with TRBD2. V trimming: 2 bases; J trimming: 2 bases; junction bases outside the gene matches: 10. The CDR3 has 19 residues. The germline CDR1 and CDR2 sequences are SGHVS and FQNEAQ. The CDR3 DNA reads TGTGCCAGCAGCTTATTCGTACTAGCGGGGGCTCAAAACACCGGGGAGCTGTTTTTT. The encoded protein is CASSLFVLAGAQNTGELFF.

This sequence joins TRBV18 and TRBJ1-1; no firm D call. CDR1 and CDR2 (germline): KGHSH, LQKENI. Trimming stripped 1 base from V and 0 bases from J, with 9 bases between. This CDR3 has 15 amino acids. CDR3 sequence (DNA): TGTGCCAGCTCACCACGGCTGGAGATGAACACTGAAGCTTTCTTT. It translates to CASSPRLEMNTEAFF.

This clone was recorded a few times. The V call is TRBV2, the J call TRBJ2-3; 8 positions agree with TRBD2. The CDR3 sequence is 17 residues long. Unmatched junction bases numbered 12, after V lost 4 bases and J lost 3 bases. The germline gives CDR1 SNHLY, CDR2 FYNNEI. CDR3 coding DNA: TGTGCCAGCAGTGTTTACCTAGCGGGTCTAATTACAGATACGCAGTATTTT. The encoded protein is CASSVYLAGLITDTQYF.

This clone was seen more than once but under ten times. The V and J genes are TRBV7-9 and TRBJ2-3; 9 positions agree with TRBD1. Germline V gene data show CDR1 as SEHNR and CDR2 as FQNEAQ (reference sequence). This CDR3 comprises 15 residues. The V segment lost 5 bases and the J segment 0 bases; nucleotides outside the gene matches: 3. In DNA form, the CDR3 reads TGTGCCAGCAGCACGGGACAGGGTAGCACAGATACGCAGTATTTT. Translation gives CASSTGQGSTDTQYF.

V is TRBV2 and J is TRBJ1-6; D uncertain. Germline V gives CDR1 SNHLY, CDR2 FYNNEI. Trimming pared 5 bases from V and 9 bases from J, leaving 8 bases between. CDR3 length: 12 amino acids. The CDR3 region is CASSTQSSPLHF. The CDR3 coding sequence is TGTGCCAGCAGTACACAATCTTCACCCCTCCACTTT.

The chain links TRBV27 to TRBJ2-2; 9 positions agree with TRBD1. CDR1 and CDR2 from the germline V gene are MNHEY and SMNVEV (reference sequence). The CDR3 consists of 16 residues. Trimming took 4 bases from V and 7 from J; bases not matched to a gene: 10. The CDR3 sequence: CASSSRDREFLGELFF. CDR3 nucleotides: TGTGCCAGCAGTTCCCGGGACAGGGAATTTCTCGGGGAGCTGTTTTTT.

This clone has only a few counts. The chain recombines TRBV4-1 with TRBJ1-5, with D possibly TRBD1 on 5 matching bases. The CDR3 is 16 amino acids. Germline V gene data show CDR1 as MGHRA and CDR2 as YSYEKL. Trimming took 0 bases from V and 4 from J, leaving 13 bases between them. The CDR3 DNA is TGCGCCAGCAGCCAAGATCGGGGGATATTAAATCAGCCCCAGCATTTT. Translation: CASSQDRGILNQPQHF.

V usage is TRBV2 and J usage is TRBJ2-5; no clear D gene. Looked up from germline, CDR1 is SNHLY and CDR2 is FYNNEI. With 4 bases removed from V and 0 bases from J, the gap between germline ends came to 6 bases. The CDR3 contains 13 residues. The CDR3 DNA is TGTGCCAGCAGTGGACGGGACCAAGAGACCCAGTACTTC. This translates into CASSGRDQETQYF.

This clone was counted between two and nine times. The chain combines TRBV18 with TRBJ2-5; TRBD2 might be the D (6 bases). Germline CDR1 reads KGHSH; CDR2 reads LQKENI. Trimming left V 2 bases short and J 4 bases short, with 11 bases between. The CDR3 spans 14 residues. Here the CDR3 DNA reads TGTGCCAGCTCACCATCCGGAGGGCCAGAGACCCAGTACTTC. Protein: CASSPSGGPETQYF.

J is TRBJ2-2 and V is TRBV5-1, with TRBD2 identical over 7 bases. Germline CDR1 SGHRS, CDR2 YFSETQ. The J segment lost 4 bases and the V segment lost 6 bases, leaving 6 bases of the junction unmatched. The CDR3 runs 14 residues. The CDR3 loop is CASKGAGSTGELFF. The CDR3 DNA reads TGCGCCAGCAAGGGAGCGGGGAGCACCGGGGAGCTGTTTTTT.

Only a few counts were recorded for this clone. This CDR3 is also generated by other DNA sequences in the sample. The V and J genes are TRBV5-1 and TRBJ2-4; D is possibly TRBD1 (8 bases). Trimming cost V 6 bases and J 0 bases, with 19 bases left between them. This CDR3 is built from 17 residues. CDR1 is SGHRS and CDR2 is YFSETQ in the germline V gene. The CDR3 region is CASTTGQGGGAKNIQYF. The CDR3 DNA reads as TGCGCCAGCACCACCGGACAGGGAGGGGGAGCCAAAAACATTCAGTACTTC.

This clone showed up many times. J is TRBJ1-1 and V is TRBV4-1; D may be TRBD1 (5 bases). This CDR3 is 15 amino acids long. V dropped 1 base and J dropped 0 bases, with 9 bases sitting between them. The germline CDR1 and CDR2 sequences are MGHRA and YSYEKL. The CDR3 nucleotides are TGCGCCAGCAGCCAAGCCGACAGAGTGAACACTGAAGCTTTCTTT. This sequence encodes CASSQADRVNTEAFF.